This T cell receptor beta chain came from a study of radiotherapy plus CTLA-4 blockade in lung cancer. TCRdb's copy holds only in-frame clones and misses some; the assay was immunoSEQ multiplex PCR. In the table there are roughly 54,000 clones, around 80% of which are singletons. Germline V gene sequence: CDR1 LNHDA, CDR2 SQIVND (reference sequence). CDR3 size: 15 residues. With 6 bases clipped from V and 0 bases from J, the junction kept 6 bases outside the gene matches. The rearrangement uses TRBV19 and TRBJ2-7; TRBD2 aligns across 9 bases. The input for sequencing was peripheral blood, taken from a patient treated with radiotherapy plus ipilimumab. The TCR originated in a human donor with non-small cell lung cancer who had a partial response to radiotherapy plus ipilimumab. CDR3 nucleotides: TGTGCCAGTAGGGCTAGCGGGGTGAGCTCCTACGAGCAGTACTTC. Translated: CASRASGVSSYEQYF.